Listed below are T cell receptor beta chains from one sample, sequenced in a study of PD-1 blockade in mismatch repair-deficient tumors. The protocol was immunoSEQ multiplex PCR, while the TCRdb copy is restricted to in-frame clones and leaves out a portion. The sample shows 40,000 to 60,000 clones, roughly 78% of them seen only once. Sequences were derived from peripheral blood, sampled 4 weeks after starting pembrolizumab. All receptors come from an adult with mismatch repair-deficient cancer. The CDR3 runs from the conserved cysteine through the conserved F or W. A D gene is named only where the DNA matches it firmly.

v_gene: TRBV6-5; d_gene: -; CDR3aa: CASSRYTLDEQFF
v_gene: TRBV6-1; d_gene: -; CDR3aa: CASSETGGRSYEQYF
v_gene: TRBV5-1; d_gene: -; CDR3aa: CASSLGNYGYTF
v_gene: TRBV2; d_gene: -; CDR3aa: CASSSGTPLYNEQFF
v_gene: TRBV7-9; d_gene: -; CDR3aa: CASSFSGSYNEQFF
v_gene: TRBV7-2; d_gene: TRBD1; CDR3aa: CASSADRDQPQHF
v_gene: TRBV9; d_gene: TRBD2; CDR3aa: CASSVAGGANTGELFF
v_gene: TRBV6-1; d_gene: -; CDR3aa: CASSEGREGPYNEQFF
v_gene: TRBV11-3; d_gene: TRBD1; CDR3aa: CASSLRTGTYTF
v_gene: TRBV5-1; d_gene: TRBD2; CDR3aa: CASRGTSGNNEQFF
v_gene: TRBV12-5; d_gene: TRBD2; CDR3aa: CASGPRTSGDYEQYF
v_gene: TRBV6-4; d_gene: TRBD2; CDR3aa: CASSDALGREVNEQFF
v_gene: TRBV6-1; d_gene: -; CDR3aa: CASSEGVRGASYGYTF
v_gene: TRBV2; d_gene: TRBD2; CDR3aa: CASGAGGYEQFF
v_gene: TRBV11-3; d_gene: TRBD1; CDR3aa: CASSRDRGGGANVLTF
v_gene: TRBV5-1; d_gene: TRBD2; CDR3aa: CASSLGLAAGSETQYF
v_gene: TRBV15; d_gene: -; CDR3aa: CATSRDITEAFF
v_gene: TRBV5-1; d_gene: TRBD1; CDR3aa: CASSLSPGQGSETQYF
v_gene: TRBV9; d_gene: TRBD1; CDR3aa: CASSGRDRGFLRGNGYTF
v_gene: TRBV9; d_gene: -; CDR3aa: CASSVGGTYNEQFF
v_gene: TRBV7-2; d_gene: -; CDR3aa: CASSLHGTGDNEQFF
v_gene: TRBV18; d_gene: -; CDR3aa: CASSSLSRQELAKNIQYF
v_gene: TRBV7-9; d_gene: -; CDR3aa: CASSSGLAQYF
v_gene: TRBV27; d_gene: -; CDR3aa: CASRKGVEAFF